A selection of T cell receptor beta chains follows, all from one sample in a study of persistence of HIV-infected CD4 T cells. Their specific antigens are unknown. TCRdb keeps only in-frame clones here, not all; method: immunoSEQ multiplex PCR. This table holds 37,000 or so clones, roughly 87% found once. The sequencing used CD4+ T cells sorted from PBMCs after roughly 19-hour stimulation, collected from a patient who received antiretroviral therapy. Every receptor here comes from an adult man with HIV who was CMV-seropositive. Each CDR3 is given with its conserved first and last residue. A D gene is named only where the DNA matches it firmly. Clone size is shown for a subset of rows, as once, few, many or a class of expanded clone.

CASSDGLKCRDRGNF | TGCGCCAGCAGTGATGGGCTGAAGTGCCGGGACAGGGGGAACTTC | TRBV10-1 | TRBD1 | . | TRBJ2-7
CASRTVDRGYQPQHF | TGTGCCAGTAGGACCGTAGACAGGGGATATCAGCCCCAGCATTTT | TRBV19 | TRBD1 | . | TRBJ1-5
CASSIRASGYEQYF | TGTGCCAGTAGTATCCGGGCTAGCGGTTACGAGCAGTACTTC | TRBV19 | TRBD2 | . | TRBJ2-7
CASSGGTQAYGYTF | TGCGCCAGCAGCGGCGGGACACAAGCTTATGGCTACACCTTC | TRBV5-1 | . | . | TRBJ1-2
CASSVPFGGVSDTQYF | TGTGCCAGCAGCGTCCCCTTTGGCGGGGTTTCAGATACGCAGTATTTT | TRBV5-4 | . | . | TRBJ2-3
CASSDPGTGGIGNTIYF | TGTGCCAGCAGCGACCCCGGGACAGGCGGTATTGGAAACACCATATATTTT | TRBV9 | TRBD1 | . | TRBJ1-3
CASSLAGSSSYNSPLHF | TGTGCCAGCAGCTTAGCAGGCTCAAGCTCCTATAATTCACCCCTCCACTTT | TRBV7-6 | . | . | TRBJ1-6
CASSQGLAGRGNEQFF | TGCGCCAGCAGCCAGGGACTAGCGGGACGGGGTAATGAGCAGTTCTTC | TRBV4-3 | TRBD2 | . | TRBJ2-1
CASTLRTGARDEQFF | TGTGCCAGCACACTCCGGACAGGGGCTCGCGATGAGCAGTTCTTC | TRBV6-5 | TRBD1 | . | TRBJ2-1
CAWSGGASDTQYF | TGTGCCTGGAGCGGGGGGGCCTCAGATACGCAGTATTTT | TRBV30 | TRBD2 | once | TRBJ2-3
CAISVIQGHYGYTF | TGTGCCATCAGTGTCATCCAGGGACACTATGGCTACACCTTC | TRBV10-3 | . | . | TRBJ1-2
CAWSPLDGATANTEAFF | TGTGCCTGGAGTCCCCTTGATGGGGCAACAGCGAACACTGAAGCTTTCTTT | TRBV30 | . | . | TRBJ1-1
CASSSSGRTYNEQFF | TGTGCCAGCAGTTCGAGCGGGAGAACCTACAATGAGCAGTTCTTC | TRBV5-4 | TRBD2 | . | TRBJ2-1
CASSLSGDSPLHF | TGTGCCAGCAGCTTGTCGGGGGATTCACCCCTCCACTTT | TRBV5-6 | . | . | TRBJ1-6
CASSNDYGYTF | TGTGCCAGTAGTAACGACTATGGCTACACCTTC | TRBV19 | . | . | TRBJ1-2
CASSRLAQDTQYF | TGTGCCAGCAGCCGACTAGCGCAGGATACGCAGTATTTT | TRBV7-3 | TRBD2 | . | TRBJ2-3
CASSQFAHRVPNKGTEAFF | TGCGCCAGCAGCCAATTTGCTCACAGGGTCCCCAATAAGGGCACTGAAGCTTTCTTT | TRBV4-1 | . | . | TRBJ1-1
CASSIPGIYNYGYTF | TGTGCCAGTAGTATACCGGGGATCTACAACTATGGCTACACCTTC | TRBV19 | . | once | TRBJ1-2
CASSPDISGNTIYF | TGTGCCAGCAGCCCAGATATCTCTGGAAACACCATATATTTT | TRBV9 | . | once | TRBJ1-3
CASSPDRVSYEQYF | TGTGCCAGCAGTCCGGACAGGGTCTCCTACGAGCAGTACTTC | TRBV6-5 | TRBD1 | few | TRBJ2-7
CASTKRGSYNEQFF | TGTGCCAGCACCAAGCGGGGCTCCTACAATGAGCAGTTCTTC | TRBV25-1 | TRBD2 | . | TRBJ2-1
CASSSSQAEPSYEQYF | TGTGCCAGCAGCAGTTCACAGGCCGAACCATCCTACGAGCAGTACTTC | TRBV21-1 | . | once | TRBJ2-7
CASSLMGDQPQHF | TGTGCCAGCAGCTTGATGGGGGACCAGCCCCAGCATTTT | TRBV5-5 | . | . | TRBJ1-5
CASSGTGQGSEQYF | TGTGCCAGCAGCGGAACGGGACAGGGAAGCGAGCAGTACTTC | TRBV9 | TRBD1 | . | TRBJ2-7
CAIRGLPQGEQFF | TGTGCCATCAGGGGACTTCCCCAGGGTGAGCAGTTCTTC | TRBV10-3 | . | . | TRBJ2-1